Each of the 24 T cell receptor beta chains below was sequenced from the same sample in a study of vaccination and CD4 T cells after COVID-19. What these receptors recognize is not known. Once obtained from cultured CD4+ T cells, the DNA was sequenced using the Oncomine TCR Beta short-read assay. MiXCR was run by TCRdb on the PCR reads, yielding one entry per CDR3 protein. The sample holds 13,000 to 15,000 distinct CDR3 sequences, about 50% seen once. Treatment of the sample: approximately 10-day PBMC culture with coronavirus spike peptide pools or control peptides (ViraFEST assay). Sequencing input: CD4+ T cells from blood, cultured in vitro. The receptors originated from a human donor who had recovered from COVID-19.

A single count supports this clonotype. The CDR3: CATSPSAAYNEQFF. The CDR3 nucleotides are TGTGCCACCAGCCCTAGCGCGGCCTACAATGAGCAGTTCTTC. The V gene is TRBV24-1, the J gene TRBJ2-1; possibly TRBD2 for D (6 bases). The length of the CDR3 is 14 residues. Trimming pared 7 bases from V and 2 bases from J, leaving 11 bases between. Germline values: CDR1 KGHDR, CDR2 SFDVKD.

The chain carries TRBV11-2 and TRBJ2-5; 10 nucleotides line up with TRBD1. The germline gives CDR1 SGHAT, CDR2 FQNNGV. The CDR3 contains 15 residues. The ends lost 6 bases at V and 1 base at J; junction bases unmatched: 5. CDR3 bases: TGTGCCAGCAGTTGGGACAGGGGTTTCCAAGAGACCCAGTACTTC. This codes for CASSWDRGFQETQYF.

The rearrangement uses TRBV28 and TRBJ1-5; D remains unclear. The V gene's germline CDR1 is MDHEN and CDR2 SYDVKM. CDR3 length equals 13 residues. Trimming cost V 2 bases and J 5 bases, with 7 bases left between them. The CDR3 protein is CASSLSGYQPQHF. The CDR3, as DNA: TGTGCCAGCAGTTTAAGTGGTTATCAGCCCCAGCATTTT.

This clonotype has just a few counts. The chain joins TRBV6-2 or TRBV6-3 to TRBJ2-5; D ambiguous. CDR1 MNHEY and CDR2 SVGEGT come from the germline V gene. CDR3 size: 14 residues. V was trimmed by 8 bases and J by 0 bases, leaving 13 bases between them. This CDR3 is CASANDLYQETQYF. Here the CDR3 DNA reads TGTGCCAGCGCCAACGACTTGTACCAAGAGACCCAGTACTTC.

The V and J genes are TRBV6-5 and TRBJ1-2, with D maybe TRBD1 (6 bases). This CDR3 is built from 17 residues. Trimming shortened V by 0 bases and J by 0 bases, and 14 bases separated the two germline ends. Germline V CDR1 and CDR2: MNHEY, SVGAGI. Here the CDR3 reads CASSYSPNRAPNYGYTF. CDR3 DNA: TGTGCCAGCAGTTACTCCCCTAACAGGGCCCCTAACTATGGCTACACCTTC.

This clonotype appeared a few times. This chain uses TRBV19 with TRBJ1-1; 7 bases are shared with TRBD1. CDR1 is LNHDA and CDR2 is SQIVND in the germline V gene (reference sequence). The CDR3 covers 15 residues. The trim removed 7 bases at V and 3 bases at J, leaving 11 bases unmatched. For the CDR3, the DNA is TGTGCCAGTACTCCGATCCTACAGGGGTACACTGAAGCTTTCTTT. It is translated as CASTPILQGYTEAFF.

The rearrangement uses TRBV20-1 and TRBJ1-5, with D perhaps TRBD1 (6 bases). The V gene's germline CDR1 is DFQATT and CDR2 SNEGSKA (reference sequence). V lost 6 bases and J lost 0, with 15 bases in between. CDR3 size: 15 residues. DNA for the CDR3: TGCAGTGCGACAGGACAGACCTATAGCAATCAGCCCCAGCATTTT. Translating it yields CSATGQTYSNQPQHF.

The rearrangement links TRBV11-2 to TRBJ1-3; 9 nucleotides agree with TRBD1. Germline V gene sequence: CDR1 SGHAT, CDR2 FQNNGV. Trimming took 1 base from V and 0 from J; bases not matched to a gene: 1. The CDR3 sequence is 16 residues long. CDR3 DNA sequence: TGTGCCAGCAGCTTAGGGACAGGGGACTCTGGAAACACCATATATTTT. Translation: CASSLGTGDSGNTIYF.

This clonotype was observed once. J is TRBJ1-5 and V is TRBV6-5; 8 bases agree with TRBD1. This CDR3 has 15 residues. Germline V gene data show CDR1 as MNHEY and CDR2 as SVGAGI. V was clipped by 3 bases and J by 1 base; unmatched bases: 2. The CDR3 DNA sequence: TGTGCCAGCAGTTATCAGGGGGCGAGCAATCAGCCCCAGCATTTT. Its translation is CASSYQGASNQPQHF.

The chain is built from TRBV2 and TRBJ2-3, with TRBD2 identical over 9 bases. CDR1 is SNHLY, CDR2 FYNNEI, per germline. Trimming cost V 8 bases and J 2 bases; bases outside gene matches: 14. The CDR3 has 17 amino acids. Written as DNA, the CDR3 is TGTGCCAGCGCCCCGTCCCTTAGCGGGAGAAACACAGATACGCAGTATTTT. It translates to CASAPSLSGRNTDTQYF.

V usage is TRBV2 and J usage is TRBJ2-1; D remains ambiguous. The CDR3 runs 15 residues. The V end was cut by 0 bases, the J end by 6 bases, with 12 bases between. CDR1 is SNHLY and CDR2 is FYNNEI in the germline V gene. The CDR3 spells CASSEAGVLGNEQFF. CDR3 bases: TGTGCCAGCAGTGAAGCTGGGGTGCTAGGCAATGAGCAGTTCTTC.

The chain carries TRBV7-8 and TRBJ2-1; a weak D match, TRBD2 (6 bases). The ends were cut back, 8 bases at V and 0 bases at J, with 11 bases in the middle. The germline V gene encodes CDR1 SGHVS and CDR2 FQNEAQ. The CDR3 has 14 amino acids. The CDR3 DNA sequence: TGTGCCAGCTTAGCGGCTAGCTCCTACAATGAGCAGTTCTTC. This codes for CASLAASSYNEQFF.

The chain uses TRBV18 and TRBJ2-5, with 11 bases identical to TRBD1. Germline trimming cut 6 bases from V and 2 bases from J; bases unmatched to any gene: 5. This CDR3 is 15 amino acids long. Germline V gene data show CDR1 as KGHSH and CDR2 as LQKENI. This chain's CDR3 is CASSRDRGIQETQYF. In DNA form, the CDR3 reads TGTGCCAGCTCTCGGGACAGGGGGATACAAGAGACCCAGTACTTC.

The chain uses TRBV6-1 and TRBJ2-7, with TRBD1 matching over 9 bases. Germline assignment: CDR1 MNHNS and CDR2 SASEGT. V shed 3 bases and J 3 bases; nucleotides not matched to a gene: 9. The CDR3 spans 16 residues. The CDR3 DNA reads TGTGCCAGCAGTGAGTCCCTGACAGGGGGGTTCTACGAGCAGTACTTC. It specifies CASSESLTGGFYEQYF.

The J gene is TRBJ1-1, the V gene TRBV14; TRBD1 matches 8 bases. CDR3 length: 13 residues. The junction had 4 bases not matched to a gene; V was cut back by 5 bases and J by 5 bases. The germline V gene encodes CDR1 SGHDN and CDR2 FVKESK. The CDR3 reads CASSSTGETEAFF. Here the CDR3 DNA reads TGTGCCAGCAGCTCGACAGGGGAGACTGAAGCTTTCTTT.

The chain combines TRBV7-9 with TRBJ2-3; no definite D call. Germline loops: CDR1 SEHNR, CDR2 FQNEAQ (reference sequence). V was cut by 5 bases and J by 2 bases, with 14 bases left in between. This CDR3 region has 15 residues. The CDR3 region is CASSLPSITTDTQYF. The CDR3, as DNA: TGTGCCAGCAGCCTCCCATCGATAACCACAGATACGCAGTATTTT.

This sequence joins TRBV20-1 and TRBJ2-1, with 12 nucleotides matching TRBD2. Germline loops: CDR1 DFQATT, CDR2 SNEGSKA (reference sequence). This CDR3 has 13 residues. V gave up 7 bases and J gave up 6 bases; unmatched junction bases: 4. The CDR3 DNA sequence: TGCAGTGTCGGACTAGCGGGGCGCAATGAGCAGTTCTTC. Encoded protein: CSVGLAGRNEQFF.

CDR3 in DNA: TGTGCCAGCAGTGCGGACCCGGCCGGGTTAATCGGCTACACCTTC. The encoded protein is CASSADPAGLIGYTF. This chain links TRBV2 with TRBJ1-2, with D unresolved. Trimming shortened V by 4 bases and J by 8 bases, and 20 bases separated the two germline ends. The CDR3 totals 15 residues. CDR1 is SNHLY and CDR2 is FYNNEI in the germline V gene.

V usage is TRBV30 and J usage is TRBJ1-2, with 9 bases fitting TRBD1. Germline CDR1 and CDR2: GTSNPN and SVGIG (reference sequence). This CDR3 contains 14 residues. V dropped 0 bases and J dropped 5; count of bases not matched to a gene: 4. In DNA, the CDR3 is TGTGCCTGGAGTGTACAGGGGGCCCGGTATGGCTACACCTTC. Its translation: CAWSVQGARYGYTF.

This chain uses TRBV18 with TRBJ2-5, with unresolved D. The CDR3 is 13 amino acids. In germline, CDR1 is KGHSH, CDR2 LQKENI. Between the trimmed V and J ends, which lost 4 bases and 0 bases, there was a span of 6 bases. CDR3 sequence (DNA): TGTGCCAGCTCACAGACGTACCAAGAGACCCAGTACTTC. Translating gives CASSQTYQETQYF.

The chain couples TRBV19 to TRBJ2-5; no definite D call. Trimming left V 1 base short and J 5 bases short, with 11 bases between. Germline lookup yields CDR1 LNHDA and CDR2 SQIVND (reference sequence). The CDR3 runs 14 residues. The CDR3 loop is CASSIVTDAETQYF. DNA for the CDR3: TGTGCCAGTAGTATAGTTACAGATGCGGAGACCCAGTACTTC.

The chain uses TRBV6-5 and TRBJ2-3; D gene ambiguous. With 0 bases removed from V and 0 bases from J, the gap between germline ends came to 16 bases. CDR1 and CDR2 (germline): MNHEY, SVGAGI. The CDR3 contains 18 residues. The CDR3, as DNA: TGTGCCAGCAGTTACTCGTCGAGTGGTAAGTATAGCACAGATACGCAGTATTTT. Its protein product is CASSYSSSGKYSTDTQYF.

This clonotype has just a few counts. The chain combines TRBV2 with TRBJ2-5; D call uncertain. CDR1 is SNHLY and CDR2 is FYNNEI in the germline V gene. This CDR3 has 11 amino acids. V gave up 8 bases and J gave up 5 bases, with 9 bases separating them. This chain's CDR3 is CASGPAETQYF. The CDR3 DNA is TGTGCCAGCGGGCCCGCCGAGACCCAGTACTTC.

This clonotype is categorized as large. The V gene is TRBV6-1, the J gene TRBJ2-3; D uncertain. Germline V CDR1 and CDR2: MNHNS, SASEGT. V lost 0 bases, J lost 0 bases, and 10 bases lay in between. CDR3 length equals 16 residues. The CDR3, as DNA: TGTGCCAGCAGTGAAGCGCTTCAAAGTAGCACAGATACGCAGTATTTT. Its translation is CASSEALQSSTDTQYF.